The present TCR beta chain was sequenced within a study of blood T cell repertoires in COVID-19. About the study: The origin of the acute and convalescent COVID-19 samples was the United States, Italy and Spain. Nucleic acid was either cDNA or gDNA, and it came from T cells, B-cell-depleted T cells, or PBMCs.

Study processing details: Nucleated cell number was recorded as an estimate derived from reference gene primer amplification. Profiled with immunoSEQ multiplex PCR; TCRdb holds only in-frame clones, not every one. V and J calls and clone size are copied from that table; D and trimming were computed from the DNA. Among tens of thousands of clones listed, about nine tenths were seen once. CDR3 length: 15 residues. Between the trimmed V and J ends, which lost 4 bases and 0 bases, there was a span of 7 bases. The germline V gene has CDR1 LNHDA and CDR2 SQIVND (reference sequence). The chain links TRBV19 to TRBJ2-6; D is undetermined. This receptor was obtained from a man aged 45-65 years with active or convalescent COVID-19. Sequencing was performed on peripheral blood. In DNA, the CDR3 is TGTGCCAGTAGTAAACAGATCTCTGGGGCCAACGTCCTGACTTTC. Protein product: CASSKQISGANVLTF.